Ten or more counts support the clone carrying this T cell receptor beta chain. This specimen comes from a study of T cells in Graves' hyperthyroidism and ophthalmopathy. TCR beta CDR3 regions were amplified from RNA. RT-PCR in the first round (using the HTBI primer set) targeted the TCR CDR3. MiXCR, run by TCRdb on the multiplex PCR reads, gives a single entry per CDR3 protein. Here the sample spans about 500,000 distinct CDR3 sequences, around 15% being singletons. Looked up from germline, CDR1 is MDHEN and CDR2 is SYDVKM. V was clipped by 7 bases and J by 6 bases, with 19 bases between them. This CDR3 contains 14 residues. An approximately 10 ml volume of fresh peripheral blood provided the PBMCs.

This chain joins TRBV28 and TRBJ2-7; either TRBD1 or TRBD2 may fit D (5 bases each). The sample consisted of blood. The receptor was derived from a woman in her thirties with Graves' ophthalmopathy. The CDR3 is CASTPSSGSAEQYF. The CDR3 DNA follows: TGTGCCAGCACCCCATCGTCAGGGAGCGCCGAGCAGTACTTC.